The clone carrying this TCR beta chain was recorded many times. What it binds is not known. It was with unique molecular identifiers that the TCRbeta library was prepared. TCRdb re-analysed the PCR reads in MiXCR, keeping a single row per CDR3 protein. The sample includes 100,000 or so distinct CDR3 sequences, less than 6% of them seen just once. This sample is part of a study of T-cell reconstitution after alpha-beta-depleted transplantation in children. Study-level findings and limits: Alpha-beta T cells present about two months after transplant were reported to originate from several hundred expanded graft clones. High day-60 TCRbeta diversity in some patients came from surviving recipient T cells and thymic progenitors. T-cell numbers and diversity, one year after transplant, stemmed largely from T cells that were newly produced.

CDR1 and CDR2 (germline): SGHVS, FNYEAQ. The CDR3 is 16 amino acids. Trimming cost V 4 bases and J 4 bases, with 18 bases left between them. Sequences were derived from PBMCs, mostly from graft donor cells, sampled 60 days after TCRalphabeta/CD19-depleted stem cell transplant. The chain couples TRBV7-6 to TRBJ2-3; D is perhaps TRBD2 (6 bases). The receptor's source is a female patient aged 2-10 years who had a stem cell transplant for Fanconi anemia, so the T cells may come from the graft donor. CDR3 sequence (DNA): TGTGCCAGCAGCTCTATAGCGGTAGAAGGGGCAGATACGCAGTATTTT. This codes for CASSSIAVEGADTQYF.